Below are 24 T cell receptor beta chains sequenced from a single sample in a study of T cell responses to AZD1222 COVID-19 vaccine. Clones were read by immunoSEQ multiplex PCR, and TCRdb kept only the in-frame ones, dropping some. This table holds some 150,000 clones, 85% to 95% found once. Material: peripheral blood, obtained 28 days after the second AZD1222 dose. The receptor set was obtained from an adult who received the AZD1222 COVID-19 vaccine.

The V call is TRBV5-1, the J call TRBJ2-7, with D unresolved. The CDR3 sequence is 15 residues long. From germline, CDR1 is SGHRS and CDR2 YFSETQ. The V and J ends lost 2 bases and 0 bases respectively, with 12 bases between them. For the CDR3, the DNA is TGCGCCAGCAGCTTTTCCACTTCTAGCTCCTACGAGCAGTACTTC. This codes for CASSFSTSSSYEQYF.

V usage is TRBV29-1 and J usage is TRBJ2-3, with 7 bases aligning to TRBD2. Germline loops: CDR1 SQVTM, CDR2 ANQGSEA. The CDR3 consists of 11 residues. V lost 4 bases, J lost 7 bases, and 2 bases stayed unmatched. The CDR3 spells CSVGGGYTQYF. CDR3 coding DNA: TGCAGCGTTGGGGGGGGGTATACGCAGTATTTT.

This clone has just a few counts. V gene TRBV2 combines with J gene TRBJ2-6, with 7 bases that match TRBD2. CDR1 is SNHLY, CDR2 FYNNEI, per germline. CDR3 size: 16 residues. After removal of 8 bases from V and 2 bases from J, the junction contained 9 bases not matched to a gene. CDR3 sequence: CASQAGPTAGANVLTF. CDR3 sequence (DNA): TGTGCCAGCCAAGCGGGGCCGACGGCTGGGGCCAACGTCCTGACTTTC.

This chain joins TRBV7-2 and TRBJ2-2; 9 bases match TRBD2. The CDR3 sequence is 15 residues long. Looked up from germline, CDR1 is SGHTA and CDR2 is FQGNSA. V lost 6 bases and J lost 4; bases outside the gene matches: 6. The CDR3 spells CASRIAGASTGELFF. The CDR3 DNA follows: TGTGCCAGCAGAATAGCGGGGGCGAGCACCGGGGAGCTGTTTTTT.

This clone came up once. CDR3 region: CASSHLGEQYF. For the CDR3, the DNA is TGTGCCAGCAGCCACCTTGGTGAGCAGTACTTC. The rearrangement uses TRBV6-5 and TRBJ2-7, with D uncertain. The CDR3 has 11 amino acids. Germline loops: CDR1 MNHEY, CDR2 SVGAGI. Trimming stripped 6 bases from V and 7 bases from J, with 10 bases between.

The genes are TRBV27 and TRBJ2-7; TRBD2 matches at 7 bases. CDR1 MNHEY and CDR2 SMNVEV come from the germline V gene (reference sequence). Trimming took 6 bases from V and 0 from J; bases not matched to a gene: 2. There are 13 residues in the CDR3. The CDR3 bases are TGTGCCAGCAGACTAGCGAGCTCCTACGAGCAGTACTTC. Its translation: CASRLASSYEQYF.

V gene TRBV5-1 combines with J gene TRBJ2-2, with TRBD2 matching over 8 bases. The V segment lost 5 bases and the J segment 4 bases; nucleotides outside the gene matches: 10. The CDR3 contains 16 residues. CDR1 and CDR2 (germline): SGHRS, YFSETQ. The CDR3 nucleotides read TGCGCCAGCAGTGGGTTGGCGGGGGGACCCACCGGGGAGCTGTTTTTT. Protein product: CASSGLAGGPTGELFF.

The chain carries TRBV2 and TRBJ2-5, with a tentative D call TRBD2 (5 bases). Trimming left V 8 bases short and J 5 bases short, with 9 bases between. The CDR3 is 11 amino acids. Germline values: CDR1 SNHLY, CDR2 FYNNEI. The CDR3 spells CASPRGETQYF. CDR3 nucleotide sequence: TGTGCCAGCCCACGCGGGGAGACCCAGTACTTC.

DNA for the CDR3: TGTGCCAGCAGTAACCGACAGGTTTACGAGCAGTACTTC. Translated, it gives CASSNRQVYEQYF. The chain uses TRBV6-5 and TRBJ2-7, with D possibly being TRBD1 (6 bases). V dropped 5 bases and J dropped 4 bases, with 12 bases sitting between them. This CDR3 is 13 amino acids long. Germline V CDR1 and CDR2: MNHEY, SVGAGI.

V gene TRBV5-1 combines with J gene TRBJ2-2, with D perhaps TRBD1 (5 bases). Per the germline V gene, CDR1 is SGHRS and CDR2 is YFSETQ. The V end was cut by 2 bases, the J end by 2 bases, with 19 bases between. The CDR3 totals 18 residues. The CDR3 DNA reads TGCGCCAGCAGCTTTGGGAACCTGGGGCCTTATAACACCGGGGAGCTGTTTTTT. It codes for CASSFGNLGPYNTGELFF. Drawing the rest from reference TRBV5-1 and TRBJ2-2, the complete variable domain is KAGVTQTPRYLIKTRGQQVTLSCSPISGHRSVSWYQQTPGQGLQFLFEYFSETQRNKGNFPGRFSGRQFSNSRSEMNVSTLELGDSALYLCASSFGNLGPYNTGELFFGEGSRLTVL.

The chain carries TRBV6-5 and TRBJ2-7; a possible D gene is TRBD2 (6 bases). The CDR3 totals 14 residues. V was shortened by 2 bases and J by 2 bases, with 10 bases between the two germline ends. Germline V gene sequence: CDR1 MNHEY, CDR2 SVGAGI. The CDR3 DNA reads TGTGCCAGCAGTTACATTCGCGGGGCCTACGAGCAGTACTTC. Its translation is CASSYIRGAYEQYF.

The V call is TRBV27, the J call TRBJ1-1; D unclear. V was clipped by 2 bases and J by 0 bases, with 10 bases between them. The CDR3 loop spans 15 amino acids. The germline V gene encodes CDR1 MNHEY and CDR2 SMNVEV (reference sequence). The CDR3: CASSLQWALNTEAFF. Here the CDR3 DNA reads TGTGCCAGCAGTTTACAGTGGGCCCTGAACACTGAAGCTTTCTTT.

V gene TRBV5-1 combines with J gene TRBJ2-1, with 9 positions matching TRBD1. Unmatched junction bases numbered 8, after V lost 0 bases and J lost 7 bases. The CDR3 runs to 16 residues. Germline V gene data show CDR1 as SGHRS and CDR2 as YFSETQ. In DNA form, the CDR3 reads TGCGCCAGCAGCTTGGGGGACGGGACAGGGAAGAATGAGCAGTTCTTC. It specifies CASSLGDGTGKNEQFF.

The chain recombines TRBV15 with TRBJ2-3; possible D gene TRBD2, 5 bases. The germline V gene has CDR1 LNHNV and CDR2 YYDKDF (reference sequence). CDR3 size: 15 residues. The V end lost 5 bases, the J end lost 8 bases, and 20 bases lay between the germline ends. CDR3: CATSSRNGEGSTQYF. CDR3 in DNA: TGTGCCACCAGCTCTCGGAATGGAGAAGGGAGTACGCAGTATTTT. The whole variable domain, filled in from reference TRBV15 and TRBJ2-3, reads DAMVIQNPRYQVTQFGKPVTLSCSQTLNHNVMYWYQQKSSQAPKLLFHYYDKDFNNEADTPDNFQSRRPNTSFCFLDIRSPGLGDTAMYLCATSSRNGEGSTQYFGPGTRLTVL.

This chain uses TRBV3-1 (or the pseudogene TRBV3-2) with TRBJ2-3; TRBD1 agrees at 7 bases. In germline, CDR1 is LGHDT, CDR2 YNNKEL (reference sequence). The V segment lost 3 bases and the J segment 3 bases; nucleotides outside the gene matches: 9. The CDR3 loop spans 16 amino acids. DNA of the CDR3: TGTGCCAGCAGCCAGATGCGACAGGGAATAACAGATACGCAGTATTTT. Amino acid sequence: CASSQMRQGITDTQYF.

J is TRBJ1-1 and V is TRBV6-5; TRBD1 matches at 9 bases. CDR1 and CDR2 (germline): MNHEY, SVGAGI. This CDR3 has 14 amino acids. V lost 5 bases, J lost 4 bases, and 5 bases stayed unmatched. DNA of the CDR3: TGTGCCAGCAGTACAGGGGGCGCAGGCACTGAAGCTTTCTTT. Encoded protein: CASSTGGAGTEAFF.

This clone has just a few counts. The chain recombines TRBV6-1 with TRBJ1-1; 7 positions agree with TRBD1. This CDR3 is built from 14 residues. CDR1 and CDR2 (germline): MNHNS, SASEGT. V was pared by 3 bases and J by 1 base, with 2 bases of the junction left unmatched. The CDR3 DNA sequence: TGTGCCAGCAGTGACAGGGGGAAGAACACTGAAGCTTTCTTT. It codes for CASSDRGKNTEAFF.

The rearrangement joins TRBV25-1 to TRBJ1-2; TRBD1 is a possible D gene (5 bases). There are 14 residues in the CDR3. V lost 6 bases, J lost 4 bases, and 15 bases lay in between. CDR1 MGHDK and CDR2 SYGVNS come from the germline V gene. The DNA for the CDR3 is TGTGCCAGCAGCGCGACGCGCGGGGCCTATGGCTACACCTTC. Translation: CASSATRGAYGYTF.

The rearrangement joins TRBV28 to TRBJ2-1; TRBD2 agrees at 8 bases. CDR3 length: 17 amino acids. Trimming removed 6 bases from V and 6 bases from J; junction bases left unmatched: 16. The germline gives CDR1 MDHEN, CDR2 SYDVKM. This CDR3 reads CASSLIRTSRRTNEQFF. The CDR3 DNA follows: TGTGCCAGCAGCCTTATAAGGACTAGCAGGAGGACCAATGAGCAGTTCTTC.

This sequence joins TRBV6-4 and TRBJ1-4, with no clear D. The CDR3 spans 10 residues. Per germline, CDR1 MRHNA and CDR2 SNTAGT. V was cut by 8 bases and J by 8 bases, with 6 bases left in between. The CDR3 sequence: CASLPEKLFF. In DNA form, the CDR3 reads TGTGCCAGCCTTCCAGAAAAACTGTTTTTT.

Here the CDR3 reads CASSVWTSGTDEQFF. In DNA, the CDR3 is TGTGCCAGCAGCGTATGGACTAGCGGAACCGATGAGCAGTTCTTC. This sequence joins TRBV9 and TRBJ2-1; TRBD2 matches 10 bases. The germline V gene encodes CDR1 SGDLS and CDR2 YYNGEE. The CDR3 is 15 residues long. The V segment lost 1 base and the J segment 8 bases; nucleotides outside the gene matches: 6.

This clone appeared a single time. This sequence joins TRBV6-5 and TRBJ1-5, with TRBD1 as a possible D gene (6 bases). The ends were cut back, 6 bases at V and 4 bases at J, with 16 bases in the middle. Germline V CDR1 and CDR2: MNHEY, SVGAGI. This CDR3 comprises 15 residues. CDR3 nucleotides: TGTGCCAGCAGATTAGGGGGATCCACTAATCAGCCCCAGCATTTT. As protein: CASRLGGSTNQPQHF.

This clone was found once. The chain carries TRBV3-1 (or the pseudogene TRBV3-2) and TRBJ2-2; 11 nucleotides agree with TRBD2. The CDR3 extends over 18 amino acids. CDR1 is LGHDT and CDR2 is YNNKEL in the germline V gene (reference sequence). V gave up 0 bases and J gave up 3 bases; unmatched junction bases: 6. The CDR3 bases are TGTGCCAGCAGCCAAGAACTAGAACTAGCGGGGGACACCGGGGAGCTGTTTTTT. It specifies CASSQELELAGDTGELFF.

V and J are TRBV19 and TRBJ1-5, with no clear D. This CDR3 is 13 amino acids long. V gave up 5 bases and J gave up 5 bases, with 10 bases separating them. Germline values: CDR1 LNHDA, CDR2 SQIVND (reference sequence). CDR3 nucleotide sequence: TGTGCCAGTAGTTTACTGGTGGATCAGCCCCAGCATTTT. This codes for CASSLLVDQPQHF.